One and the same sample provided the 10 T cell receptor beta chains below, sequenced in a study of T cells after yellow fever vaccination. TCRdb redid the calling of the 5' RACE reads with MiXCR, one entry per CDR3 protein. Of around 110,000 distinct CDR3 sequences listed, roughly 8.9% are singletons. The specimen comprised CD8+ T cells sorted from PBMCs, sampled 45 days after the yellow fever booster vaccination. The receptor source for this set is a man aged 25-40 years who received the YFV17D yellow fever vaccine.

This clonotype was detected ten times or more. V and J are TRBV20-1 and TRBJ2-1; a weak D match, TRBD2 (6 bases). The CDR3 spans 12 residues. The V gene lost 3 bases and the J gene lost 7 bases, with 10 bases spanning the gap. Germline V lookup: CDR1 DFQATT, CDR2 SNEGSKA (reference sequence). The chain's CDR3 is CSASGLSNEQFF. DNA of the CDR3: TGCAGTGCTAGCGGACTATCTAATGAGCAGTTCTTC.

This clonotype was detected only a few times. J is TRBJ2-1 and V is TRBV6-2 or TRBV6-3, with 11 bases aligning to TRBD2. Per the germline V gene, CDR1 is MNHEY and CDR2 is SVGEGT. CDR3 length: 19 amino acids. Losses at the gene ends were 5 bases for V and 0 bases for J; bases not matched to a gene: 12. The CDR3 sequence is CASSLAGTSGPSSYNEQFF. DNA for the CDR3: TGTGCCAGCAGTCTCGCCGGGACTAGCGGTCCGAGCTCCTACAATGAGCAGTTCTTC.

This clonotype was recorded at least ten times. The CDR3 bases are TGTGCCAGCAGTTACCCCGGACGGGGGGACGAAGGAACAGATACGCAGTATTTT. Its translation: CASSYPGRGDEGTDTQYF. V gene TRBV6-5 combines with J gene TRBJ2-3; TRBD2 matches at 7 bases. CDR3 length equals 18 residues. Trimming at V came to 2 bases and at J to 3 bases, leaving 14 bases not matched to a gene. Germline V gene lookup returns CDR1 MNHEY and CDR2 SVGAGI.

At least ten counts were recorded for this clonotype. The CDR3 DNA reads as TGCGCCAGCAGTGAGACCCAGGGTGGCGCCTATGGCTACACCTTC. Its protein is CASSETQGGAYGYTF. This chain links TRBV10-2 with TRBJ1-2; the D gene is possibly TRBD1 (5 bases). V was shortened by 2 bases and J by 4 bases, with 14 bases between the two germline ends. Per germline, CDR1 WSHSY and CDR2 SAAADI. This CDR3 has 15 amino acids.

Ten or more counts support this clonotype. This chain joins TRBV6-6 and TRBJ2-5; no clear D gene. The ends were cut back, 8 bases at V and 5 bases at J, with 9 bases in the middle. Germline V gives CDR1 MNHNY, CDR2 SVGAGI (reference sequence). The CDR3 has 11 amino acids. CDR3 DNA: TGTGCCAGCGCCCCCGGGGAGACCCAGTACTTC. Encoded protein: CASAPGETQYF.

The rearrangement joins TRBV15 to TRBJ2-1; D uncertain. The CDR3 sequence is 14 residues long. Germline V gives CDR1 LNHNV, CDR2 YYDKDF (reference sequence). Trimming took off 0 bases at V and 5 bases at J, with 8 bases between the two ends. The DNA for the CDR3 is TGTGCCACCAGCAGAGATTTCGCCAACAATGAGCAGTTCTTC. Protein product: CATSRDFANNEQFF. The whole variable domain, filled in from reference TRBV15 and TRBJ2-1, reads DAMVIQNPRYQVTQFGKPVTLSCSQTLNHNVMYWYQQKSSQAPKLLFHYYDKDFNNEADTPDNFQSRRPNTSFCFLDIRSPGLGDTAMYLCATSRDFANNEQFFGPGTRLTVL.

This clonotype was recorded many times. This chain connects TRBV9 to TRBJ2-3; TRBD2 is a possible D gene (6 bases). The V gene lost 0 bases and the J gene lost 0 bases, with 8 bases spanning the gap. CDR3 size: 15 residues. The germline CDR1 and CDR2 sequences are SGDLS and YYNGEE. The CDR3 loop reads CASSVDGSSTDTQYF. CDR3 bases: TGTGCCAGCAGCGTAGACGGGAGTAGCACAGATACGCAGTATTTT.

This clonotype was seen at least ten times. The CDR3 bases are TGTGCCAGCGCTAACTACGAGCAGTACTTC. It translates to CASANYEQYF. The chain combines TRBV2 with TRBJ2-7; D ambiguous. The CDR3 totals 10 residues. The germline V gene encodes CDR1 SNHLY and CDR2 FYNNEI. Trimming shortened V by 8 bases and J by 3 bases, and 5 bases separated the two germline ends.

Written as DNA, the CDR3 is TGCAGCGTTGAGTTAACGGGAGGCTGGGGCGAGCAGTACTTC. It specifies CSVELTGGWGEQYF. The gene calls are TRBV29-1 and TRBJ2-7; 7 bases are shared with TRBD2. CDR1 SQVTM and CDR2 ANQGSEA come from the germline V gene. V was clipped by 3 bases and J by 6 bases; unmatched bases: 11. CDR3 length: 14 amino acids.

This clonotype came up many times. The rearrangement uses TRBV12-3 or TRBV12-4 and TRBJ2-7; D is possibly TRBD2 (5 bases). Trimming took 1 base from V and 7 from J, leaving 11 bases between them. The CDR3 contains 13 residues. The CDR3 here is CASSLGPGSEQYF. CDR3 DNA: TGTGCCAGCAGTTTAGGGCCGGGATCTGAGCAGTACTTC.